This T cell receptor (beta chain) was sequenced for a study of OX40 agonist ivuxolimab in advanced cancers. As for the study in general: Hepatocellular carcinoma, melanoma, renal cell or head and neck cancer affected the dose-escalation patients. Prior therapy, whether anti-PD-1, anti-PD-L1 or anti-CTLA-4, was allowed, and roughly 41% had some.

TCRdb's table, derived via immunoSEQ multiplex PCR, lists solely in-frame clones and lacks some. Found here are about 20,000 clones, around 80% of them singletons; the top ten hold approximately 15%. Material: CD4+ or CD8+ T cells sorted from blood, obtained in a trial of the OX40 agonist ivuxolimab. This TCR was sampled from an adult with an advanced solid tumor such as melanoma, head and neck, liver or kidney cancer.

CDR3 in DNA: TGTGCCACCAGCACCAGACTAGCGGGCTCCTACAATGAGCAGTTCTTC. It yields the protein CATSTRLAGSYNEQFF. The chain has TRBV15 and TRBJ2-1; 10 bases map to TRBD2. Germline V CDR1 and CDR2: LNHNV, YYDKDF (reference sequence). Germline trimming cut 4 bases from V and 0 bases from J; bases unmatched to any gene: 3. The CDR3 has 16 amino acids. The whole variable domain, remainder taken from reference TRBV15 and TRBJ2-1, is DAMVIQNPRYQVTQFGKPVTLSCSQTLNHNVMYWYQQKSSQAPKLLFHYYDKDFNNEADTPDNFQSRRPNTSFCFLDIRSPGLGDTAMYLCATSTRLAGSYNEQFFGPGTRLTVL.